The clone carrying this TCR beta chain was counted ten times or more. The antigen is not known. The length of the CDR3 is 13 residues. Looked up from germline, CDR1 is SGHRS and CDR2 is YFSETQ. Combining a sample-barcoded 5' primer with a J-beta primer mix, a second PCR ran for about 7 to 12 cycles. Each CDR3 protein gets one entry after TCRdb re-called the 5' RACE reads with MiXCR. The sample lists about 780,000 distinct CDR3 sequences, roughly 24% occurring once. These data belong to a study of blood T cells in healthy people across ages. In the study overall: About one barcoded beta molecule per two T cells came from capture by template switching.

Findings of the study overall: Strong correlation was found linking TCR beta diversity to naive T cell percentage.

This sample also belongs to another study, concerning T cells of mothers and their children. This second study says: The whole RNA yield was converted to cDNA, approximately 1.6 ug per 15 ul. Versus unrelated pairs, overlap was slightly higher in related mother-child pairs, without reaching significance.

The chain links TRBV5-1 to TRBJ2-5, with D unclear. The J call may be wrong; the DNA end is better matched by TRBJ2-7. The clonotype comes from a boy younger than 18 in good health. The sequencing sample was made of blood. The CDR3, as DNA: TGCGCCAGCAGCCCCGACACTTCCTACGAGCAGTACTTC. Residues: CASSPDTSYEQYF.